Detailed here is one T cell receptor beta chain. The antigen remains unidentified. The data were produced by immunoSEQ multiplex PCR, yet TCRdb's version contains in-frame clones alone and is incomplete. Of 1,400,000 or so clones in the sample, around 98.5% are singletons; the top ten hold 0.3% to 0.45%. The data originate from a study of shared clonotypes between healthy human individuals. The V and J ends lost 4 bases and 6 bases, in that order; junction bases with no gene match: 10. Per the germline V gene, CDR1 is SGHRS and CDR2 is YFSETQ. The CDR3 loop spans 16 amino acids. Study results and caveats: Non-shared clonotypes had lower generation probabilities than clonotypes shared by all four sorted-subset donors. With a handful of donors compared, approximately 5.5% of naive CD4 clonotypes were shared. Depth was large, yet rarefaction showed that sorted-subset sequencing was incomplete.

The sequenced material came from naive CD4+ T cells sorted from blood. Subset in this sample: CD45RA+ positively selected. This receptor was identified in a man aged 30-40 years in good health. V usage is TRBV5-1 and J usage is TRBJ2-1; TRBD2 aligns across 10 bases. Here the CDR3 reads CASSPTPSGRTNEQFF. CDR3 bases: TGCGCCAGCAGCCCGACCCCTAGCGGGAGAACCAATGAGCAGTTCTTC.